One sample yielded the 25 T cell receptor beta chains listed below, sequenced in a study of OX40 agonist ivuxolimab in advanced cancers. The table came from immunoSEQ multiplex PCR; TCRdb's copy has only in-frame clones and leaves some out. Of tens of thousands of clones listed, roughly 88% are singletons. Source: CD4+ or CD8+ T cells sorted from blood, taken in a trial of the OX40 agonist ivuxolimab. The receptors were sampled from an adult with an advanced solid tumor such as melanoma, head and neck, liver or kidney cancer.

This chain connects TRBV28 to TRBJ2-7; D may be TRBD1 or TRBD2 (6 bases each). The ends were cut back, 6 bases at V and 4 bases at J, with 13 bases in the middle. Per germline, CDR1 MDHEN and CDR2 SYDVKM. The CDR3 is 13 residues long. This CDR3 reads CASSPGGPYEQYF. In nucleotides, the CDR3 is TGTGCCAGCAGCCCCGGGGGCCCTTACGAGCAGTACTTC.

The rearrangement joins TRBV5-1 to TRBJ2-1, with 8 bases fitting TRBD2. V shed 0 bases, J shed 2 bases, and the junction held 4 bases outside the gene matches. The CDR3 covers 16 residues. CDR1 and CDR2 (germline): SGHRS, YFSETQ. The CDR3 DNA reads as TGCGCCAGCAGCTTGGGAGCGGGAGAACCCTACAATGAGCAGTTCTTC. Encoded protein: CASSLGAGEPYNEQFF.

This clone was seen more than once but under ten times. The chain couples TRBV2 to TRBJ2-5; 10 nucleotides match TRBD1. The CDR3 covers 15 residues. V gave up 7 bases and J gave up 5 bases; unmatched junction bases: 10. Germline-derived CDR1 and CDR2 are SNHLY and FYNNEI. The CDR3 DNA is TGTGCCAGCACGGCGAGGACAGGGGGAGCGGAGACCCAGTACTTC. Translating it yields CASTARTGGAETQYF.

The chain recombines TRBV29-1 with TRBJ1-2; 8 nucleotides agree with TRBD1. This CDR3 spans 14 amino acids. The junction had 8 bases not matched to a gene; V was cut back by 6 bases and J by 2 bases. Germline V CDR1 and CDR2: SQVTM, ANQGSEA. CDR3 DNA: TGCAGCGTCTCGACAGGGGCGAGGAACTATGGCTACACCTTC. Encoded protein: CSVSTGARNYGYTF.

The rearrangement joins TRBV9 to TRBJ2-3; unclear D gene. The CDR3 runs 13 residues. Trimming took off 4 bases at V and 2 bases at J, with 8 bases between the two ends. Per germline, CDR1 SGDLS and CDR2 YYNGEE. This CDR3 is CASSPTHTDTQYF. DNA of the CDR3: TGTGCCAGCAGCCCGACTCACACAGATACGCAGTATTTT.

DNA for the CDR3: TGTGCCAGCAGGGACTTAGGGGGGCCGGCTGAAGCTTTCTTT. Its translation: CASRDLGGPAEAFF. The chain recombines TRBV6-6 with TRBJ1-1, with D maybe TRBD1 (6 bases). Germline CDR1 and CDR2: MNHNY and SVGAGI (reference sequence). Trimming left V 6 bases short and J 6 bases short, with 17 bases between. The CDR3 runs 14 residues.

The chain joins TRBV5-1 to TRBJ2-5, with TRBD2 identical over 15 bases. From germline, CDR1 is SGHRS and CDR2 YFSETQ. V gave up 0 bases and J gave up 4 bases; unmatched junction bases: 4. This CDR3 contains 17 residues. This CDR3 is CASSLGGLAGGSETQYF. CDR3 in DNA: TGCGCCAGCAGCTTGGGTGGACTAGCGGGAGGGTCAGAGACCCAGTACTTC.

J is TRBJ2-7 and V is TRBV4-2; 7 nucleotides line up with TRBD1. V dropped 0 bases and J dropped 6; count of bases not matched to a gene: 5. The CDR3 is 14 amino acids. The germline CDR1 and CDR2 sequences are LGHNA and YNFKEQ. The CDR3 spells CASSQDWGQSEQYF. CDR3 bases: TGTGCCAGCAGCCAAGATTGGGGACAGAGCGAGCAGTACTTC.

In DNA form, the CDR3 reads TGTGCCAGCAGCTCTGAGGGACTAGGGGGCGGTGAGCAGTTCTTC. It specifies CASSSEGLGGGEQFF. The chain recombines TRBV2 with TRBJ2-1, with a weak D call TRBD2 (8 bases). CDR1 is SNHLY and CDR2 is FYNNEI in the germline V gene. The ends were cut back, 6 bases at V and 9 bases at J, with 21 bases in the middle. The CDR3 runs 15 residues.

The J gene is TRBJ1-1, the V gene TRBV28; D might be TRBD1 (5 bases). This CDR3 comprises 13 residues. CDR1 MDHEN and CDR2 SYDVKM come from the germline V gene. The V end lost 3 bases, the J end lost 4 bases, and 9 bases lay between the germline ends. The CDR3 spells CASSFPGFTEAFF. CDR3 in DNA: TGTGCCAGCAGTTTCCCAGGGTTCACTGAAGCTTTCTTT.

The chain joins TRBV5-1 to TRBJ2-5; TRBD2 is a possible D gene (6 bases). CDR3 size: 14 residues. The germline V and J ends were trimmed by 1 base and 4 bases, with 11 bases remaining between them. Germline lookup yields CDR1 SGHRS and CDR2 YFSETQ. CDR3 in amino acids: CASSLTRRGETQYF. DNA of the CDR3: TGCGCCAGCAGCTTGACTAGGAGGGGAGAGACCCAGTACTTC.

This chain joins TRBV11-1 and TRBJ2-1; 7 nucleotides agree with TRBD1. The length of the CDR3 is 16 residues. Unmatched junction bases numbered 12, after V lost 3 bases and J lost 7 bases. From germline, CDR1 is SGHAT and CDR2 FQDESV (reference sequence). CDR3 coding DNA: TGTGCCAGCAGCTTCGGTCCGGGACAGAGTTCGAATGAGCAGTTCTTC. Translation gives CASSFGPGQSSNEQFF.

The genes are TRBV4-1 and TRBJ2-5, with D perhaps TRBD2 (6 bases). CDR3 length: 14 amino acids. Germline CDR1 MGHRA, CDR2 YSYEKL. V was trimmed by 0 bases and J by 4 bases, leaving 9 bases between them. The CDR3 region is CASSQEGTLETQYF. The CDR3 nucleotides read TGCGCCAGCAGCCAAGAGGGGACTCTAGAGACCCAGTACTTC.

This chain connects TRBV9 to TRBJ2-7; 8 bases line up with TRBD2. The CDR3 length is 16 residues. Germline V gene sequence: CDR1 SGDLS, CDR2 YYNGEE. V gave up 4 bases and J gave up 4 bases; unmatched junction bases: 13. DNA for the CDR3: TGTGCCAGCAGCCCCCGTCCGGGGGGGGTCGATTACGAGCAGTACTTC. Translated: CASSPRPGGVDYEQYF.

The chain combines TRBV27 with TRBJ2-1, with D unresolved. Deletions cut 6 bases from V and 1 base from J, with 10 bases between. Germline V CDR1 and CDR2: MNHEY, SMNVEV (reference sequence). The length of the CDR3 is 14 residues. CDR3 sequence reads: CASSPTKSYNEQFF. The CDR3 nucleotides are TGTGCCAGCAGCCCAACGAAGTCCTACAATGAGCAGTTCTTC.

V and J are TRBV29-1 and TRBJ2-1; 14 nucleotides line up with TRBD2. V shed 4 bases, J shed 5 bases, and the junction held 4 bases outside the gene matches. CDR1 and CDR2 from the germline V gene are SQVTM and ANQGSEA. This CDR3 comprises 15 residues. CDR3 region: CSVARTSGRNNEQFF. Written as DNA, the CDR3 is TGCAGCGTTGCCAGGACTAGCGGGAGGAACAATGAGCAGTTCTTC.

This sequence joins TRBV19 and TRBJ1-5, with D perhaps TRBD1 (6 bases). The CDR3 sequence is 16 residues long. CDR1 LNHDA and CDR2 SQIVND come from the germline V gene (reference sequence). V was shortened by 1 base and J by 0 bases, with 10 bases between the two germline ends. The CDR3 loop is CASSIGGGYSNQPQHF. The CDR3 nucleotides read TGTGCCAGTAGTATAGGAGGGGGGTATAGCAATCAGCCCCAGCATTTT.

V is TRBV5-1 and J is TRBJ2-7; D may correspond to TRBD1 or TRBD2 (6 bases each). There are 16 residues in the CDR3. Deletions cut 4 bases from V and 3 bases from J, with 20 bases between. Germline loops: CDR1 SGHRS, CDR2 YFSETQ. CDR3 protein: CASSAGNTGAIYEQYF. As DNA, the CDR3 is TGCGCCAGCAGCGCGGGGAACACGGGGGCCATCTACGAGCAGTACTTC.

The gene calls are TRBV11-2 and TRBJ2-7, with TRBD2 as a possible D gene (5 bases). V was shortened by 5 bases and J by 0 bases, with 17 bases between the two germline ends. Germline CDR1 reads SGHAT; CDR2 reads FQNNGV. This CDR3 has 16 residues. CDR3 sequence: CASSQAGNPSSYEQYF. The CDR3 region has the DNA TGTGCCAGCAGCCAGGCCGGGAACCCCAGCTCCTACGAGCAGTACTTC.

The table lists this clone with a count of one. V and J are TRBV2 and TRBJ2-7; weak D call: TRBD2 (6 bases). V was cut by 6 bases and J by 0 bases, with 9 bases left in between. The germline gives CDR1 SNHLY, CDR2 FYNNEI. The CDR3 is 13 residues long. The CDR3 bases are TGTGCCAGCAGGGACTATACCTCCTACGAGCAGTACTTC. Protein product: CASRDYTSYEQYF. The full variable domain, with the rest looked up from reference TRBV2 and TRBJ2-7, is EPEVTQTPSHQVTQMGQEVILRCVPISNHLYFYWYRQILGQKVEFLVSFYNNEISEKSEIFDDQFSVERPDGSNFTLKIRSTKLEDSAMYFCASRDYTSYEQYFGPGTRLTVT.

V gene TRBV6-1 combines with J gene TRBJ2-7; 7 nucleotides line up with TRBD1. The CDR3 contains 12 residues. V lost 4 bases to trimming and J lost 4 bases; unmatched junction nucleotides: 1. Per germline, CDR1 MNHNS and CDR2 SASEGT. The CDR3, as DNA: TGTGCCAGCAGTGGCAGGGGGTACGAGCAGTACTTC. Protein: CASSGRGYEQYF.

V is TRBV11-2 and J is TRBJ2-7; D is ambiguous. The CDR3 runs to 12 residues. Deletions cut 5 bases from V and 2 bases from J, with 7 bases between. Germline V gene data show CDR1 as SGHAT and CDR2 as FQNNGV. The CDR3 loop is CASSPNPYEQYF. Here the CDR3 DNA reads TGTGCCAGCAGCCCCAACCCCTACGAGCAGTACTTC.

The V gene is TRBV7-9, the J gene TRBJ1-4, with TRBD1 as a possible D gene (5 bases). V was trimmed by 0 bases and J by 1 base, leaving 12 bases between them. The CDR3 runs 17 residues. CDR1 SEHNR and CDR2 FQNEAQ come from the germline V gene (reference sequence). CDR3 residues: CASSLAAGGLTNEKLFF. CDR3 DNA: TGTGCCAGCAGCTTAGCCGCCGGGGGTCTAACTAATGAAAAACTGTTTTTT. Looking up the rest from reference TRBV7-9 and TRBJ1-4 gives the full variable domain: DTGVSQNPRHKITKRGQNVTFRCDPISEHNRLYWYRQTLGQGPEFLTYFQNEAQLEKSRLLSDRFSAERPKGSFSTLEIQRTEQGDSAMYLCASSLAAGGLTNEKLFFGSGTQLSVL.

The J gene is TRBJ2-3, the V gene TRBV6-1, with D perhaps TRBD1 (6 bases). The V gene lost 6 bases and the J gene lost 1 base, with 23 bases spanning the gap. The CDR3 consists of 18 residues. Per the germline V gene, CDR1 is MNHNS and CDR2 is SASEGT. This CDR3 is CASREQGFLISGTDTQYF. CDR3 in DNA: TGTGCCAGCAGAGAACAGGGCTTTTTGATAAGTGGCACAGATACGCAGTATTTT.

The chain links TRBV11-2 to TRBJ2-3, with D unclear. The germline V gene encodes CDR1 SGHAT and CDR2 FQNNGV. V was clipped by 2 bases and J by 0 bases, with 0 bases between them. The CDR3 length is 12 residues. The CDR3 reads CASSLSTDTQYF. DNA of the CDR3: TGTGCCAGCAGCTTAAGCACAGATACGCAGTATTTT.